Listed below are T cell receptor beta chains from one sample, sequenced in a study of T-cell memory formation after mild COVID-19. TCRdb reprocessed the 5' RACE reads via MiXCR and lists one record per CDR3 protein. Among around 7,100 distinct CDR3 sequences, about 54% were seen once, and the ten largest hold 2.5%. The source material was PBMCs or a T cell subset sorted from them (not recorded which). These receptors originate from an adult who had mild COVID-19 (a few samples of this study predate the infection). Cell type and time point are not known. Each CDR3 is given with its conserved first and last residue. D genes are given only for firm matches. The size entry is marked missing in some rows and otherwise reads once, few, many or a size class.

v_call: TRBV4-3
clone_size: -
j_call: TRBJ2-3
d_call: TRBD2
cdr3_aa: CASTRVAGVRDTQYF
cdr3_nt: TGCGCCAGCACGAGGGTGGCGGGGGTTAGAGATACGCAGTATTTT

v_call: TRBV7-2
clone_size: -
j_call: TRBJ1-3
d_call: -
cdr3_aa: CASSLVRAGNTIYF
cdr3_nt: TGTGCCAGCAGCTTAGTCCGGGCTGGAAACACCATATATTTT

v_call: TRBV25-1
clone_size: many
j_call: TRBJ2-1
d_call: -
cdr3_aa: CASSQSDFYNEQFF
cdr3_nt: TGTGCCAGCAGTCAGTCCGACTTCTACAATGAGCAGTTCTTC

v_call: TRBV12-3/TRBV12-4
clone_size: medium-sized
j_call: TRBJ2-1
d_call: TRBD2
cdr3_aa: CASSFAGVLDQQFF
cdr3_nt: TGTGCCAGCAGTTTTGCGGGGGTTTTGGATCAGCAGTTCTTC

v_call: TRBV5-1
clone_size: -
j_call: TRBJ2-1
d_call: -
cdr3_aa: CASSLLGGSYNEQFF
cdr3_nt: TGCGCCAGCAGCCTCCTAGGGGGCTCCTACAATGAGCAGTTCTTC

v_call: TRBV12-3/TRBV12-4
clone_size: -
j_call: TRBJ1-1
d_call: -
cdr3_aa: CASRTGTGPEAFF
cdr3_nt: TGTGCCAGCAGAACCGGGACGGGTCCTGAAGCTTTCTTT

v_call: TRBV5-1
clone_size: -
j_call: TRBJ2-3
d_call: -
cdr3_aa: CASRTGSDTQYF
cdr3_nt: TGCGCCAGCCGCACCGGGTCAGATACGCAGTATTTT

v_call: TRBV7-3
clone_size: -
j_call: TRBJ2-5
d_call: -
cdr3_aa: CASSPGPLQETQYF
cdr3_nt: TGTGCCAGCAGCCCGGGACCGTTACAAGAGACCCAGTACTTC

v_call: TRBV20-1
clone_size: -
j_call: TRBJ1-6
d_call: -
cdr3_aa: CSARDWNRVEPLHF
cdr3_nt: TGCAGTGCTAGAGATTGGAACAGGGTGGAACCCCTCCACTTT

v_call: TRBV27
clone_size: once
j_call: TRBJ2-7
d_call: -
cdr3_aa: CASSFGVWGYEQYF
cdr3_nt: TGTGCCAGCAGTTTCGGGGTCTGGGGCTACGAGCAGTACTTC

v_call: TRBV7-9
clone_size: -
j_call: TRBJ2-3
d_call: -
cdr3_aa: CASSELGRGQADTQYF
cdr3_nt: TGTGCCAGCAGCGAACTAGGGCGGGGTCAGGCAGATACGCAGTATTTT

v_call: TRBV20-1
clone_size: -
j_call: TRBJ2-5
d_call: -
cdr3_aa: CSARYLETQYF
cdr3_nt: TGCAGTGCTAGATATTTAGAGACCCAGTACTTC

v_call: TRBV24-1
clone_size: -
j_call: TRBJ2-5
d_call: -
cdr3_aa: CATSEGGQETQYF
cdr3_nt: TGTGCCACCAGTGAGGGTGGACAAGAGACCCAGTACTTC

v_call: TRBV7-6
clone_size: many
j_call: TRBJ2-3
d_call: TRBD1
cdr3_aa: CASSLEGDRGSDTQYF
cdr3_nt: TGTGCCAGCAGCTTAGAAGGGGACAGGGGTTCAGATACGCAGTATTTT

v_call: TRBV7-8
clone_size: -
j_call: TRBJ2-3
d_call: TRBD2
cdr3_aa: CASSLEAGALLDTQYF
cdr3_nt: TGTGCCAGCAGCTTAGAAGCGGGAGCGCTTCTGGATACGCAGTATTTT

v_call: TRBV5-1
clone_size: -
j_call: TRBJ2-1
d_call: TRBD2
cdr3_aa: CASSTSGGAKYNEQFF
cdr3_nt: TGCGCCAGCAGCACTAGCGGGGGGGCCAAATACAATGAGCAGTTCTTC

v_call: TRBV18
clone_size: -
j_call: TRBJ1-1
d_call: -
cdr3_aa: CASSPSPALTEAFF
cdr3_nt: TGTGCCAGCTCACCATCCCCTGCCCTCACTGAAGCTTTCTTT

v_call: TRBV7-2
clone_size: -
j_call: TRBJ2-1
d_call: TRBD2
cdr3_aa: CASRPLSGGGYNEQFF
cdr3_nt: TGTGCCAGCAGACCCCTCAGCGGGGGCGGCTACAATGAGCAGTTCTTC

v_call: TRBV5-1
clone_size: -
j_call: TRBJ2-5
d_call: -
cdr3_aa: CASKGASQETQYF
cdr3_nt: TGCGCCAGCAAAGGGGCGTCACAAGAGACCCAGTACTTC

v_call: TRBV16
clone_size: medium-sized
j_call: TRBJ2-3
d_call: -
cdr3_aa: CASSHLGAIRTDTQYF
cdr3_nt: TGTGCCAGCAGCCATCTCGGGGCAATACGCACAGATACGCAGTATTTT

v_call: TRBV10-3
clone_size: medium-sized
j_call: TRBJ2-6
d_call: TRBD1
cdr3_aa: CAIRGQGSRANVLTF
cdr3_nt: TGTGCCATCCGCGGACAGGGGAGCCGGGCCAACGTCCTGACTTTC

v_call: TRBV6-2/TRBV6-3
clone_size: -
j_call: TRBJ2-6
d_call: -
cdr3_aa: CAARTGYSGANVLTF
cdr3_nt: TGTGCCGCCAGAACAGGTTATTCTGGGGCCAACGTCCTGACTTTC

v_call: TRBV7-9
clone_size: -
j_call: TRBJ2-3
d_call: -
cdr3_aa: CASSSPATGSDTQYF
cdr3_nt: TGTGCCAGCAGCTCCCCCGCGACAGGATCCGATACGCAGTATTTT

v_call: TRBV6-5
clone_size: -
j_call: TRBJ2-2
d_call: -
cdr3_aa: CAGREGNTGELFF
cdr3_nt: TGTGCCGGGCGCGAGGGGAACACCGGGGAGCTGTTTTTT

v_call: TRBV5-1
clone_size: medium-sized
j_call: TRBJ2-5
d_call: TRBD1
cdr3_aa: CASSAGQGGGGGETQYF
cdr3_nt: TGCGCCAGCAGCGCGGGACAGGGTGGAGGAGGGGGAGAGACCCAGTACTTC

v_call: TRBV18
clone_size: many
j_call: TRBJ1-4
d_call: TRBD1
cdr3_aa: CASSPRTGAGEKLFF
cdr3_nt: TGTGCCAGCTCACCACGGACAGGGGCTGGGGAAAAACTGTTTTTT

v_call: TRBV3-1
clone_size: -
j_call: TRBJ2-1
d_call: TRBD2
cdr3_aa: CASSPSGYSYNEQFF
cdr3_nt: TGTGCCAGCAGCCCTAGCGGATACTCCTACAATGAGCAGTTCTTC

v_call: TRBV5-6
clone_size: -
j_call: TRBJ2-7
d_call: TRBD2
cdr3_aa: CASSLSGIFYEQYF
cdr3_nt: TGTGCCAGCAGCCTTAGCGGGATTTTCTACGAGCAGTACTTC

v_call: TRBV6-5
clone_size: -
j_call: TRBJ2-7
d_call: -
cdr3_aa: CASSYVASEAYEQYF
cdr3_nt: TGTGCCAGCAGTTACGTCGCTAGCGAGGCCTACGAGCAGTACTTC

v_call: TRBV7-2
clone_size: -
j_call: TRBJ1-1
d_call: -
cdr3_aa: CASSLVQGTEAFF
cdr3_nt: TGTGCCAGCAGCTTAGTTCAGGGCACTGAAGCTTTCTTT

v_call: TRBV7-2
clone_size: -
j_call: TRBJ2-1
d_call: -
cdr3_aa: CASSRDFNEQFF
cdr3_nt: TGTGCCAGCAGCCGGGACTTCAATGAGCAGTTCTTC

v_call: TRBV10-3
clone_size: -
j_call: TRBJ2-1
d_call: -
cdr3_aa: CAISDEVEQFF
cdr3_nt: TGTGCCATCAGTGATGAGGTTGAGCAGTTCTTC

v_call: TRBV11-2
clone_size: -
j_call: TRBJ2-1
d_call: -
cdr3_aa: CASSQAGGPEQFF
cdr3_nt: TGTGCCAGCAGCCAAGCCGGGGGGCCCGAGCAGTTCTTC

v_call: TRBV20-1
clone_size: -
j_call: TRBJ2-5
d_call: TRBD1
cdr3_aa: CSARRRTGVETQYF
cdr3_nt: TGCAGTGCCAGGCGGCGGACAGGGGTGGAGACCCAGTACTTC

v_call: TRBV5-4
clone_size: many
j_call: TRBJ2-1
d_call: -
cdr3_aa: CASSRDSGGEQFF
cdr3_nt: TGTGCCAGCAGCAGAGATTCTGGGGGTGAGCAGTTCTTC

v_call: TRBV15
clone_size: medium-sized
j_call: TRBJ2-1
d_call: TRBD2
cdr3_aa: CATSARGLAGGNEQFF
cdr3_nt: TGTGCCACCAGCGCCCGCGGACTAGCGGGGGGGAATGAGCAGTTCTTC

v_call: TRBV18
clone_size: medium-sized
j_call: TRBJ1-1
d_call: TRBD1
cdr3_aa: CASSPLGQQTEAFF
cdr3_nt: TGTGCCAGCTCACCCTTGGGACAGCAAACTGAAGCTTTCTTT

v_call: TRBV5-1
clone_size: -
j_call: TRBJ2-1
d_call: -
cdr3_aa: CASSLATDYPLSGDNEQFF
cdr3_nt: TGCGCCAGCAGCTTGGCTACGGACTACCCTCTTTCGGGGGACAATGAGCAGTTCTTC

v_call: TRBV19
clone_size: -
j_call: TRBJ1-2
d_call: -
cdr3_aa: CASSMEAGSGYTF
cdr3_nt: TGTGCCAGTAGTATGGAGGCAGGGAGTGGCTACACCTTC

v_call: TRBV4-2
clone_size: -
j_call: TRBJ2-5
d_call: TRBD2
cdr3_aa: CASSPGTSGELAQYF
cdr3_nt: TGTGCCAGCAGTCCCGGGACTAGCGGGGAGTTGGCCCAGTACTTC

v_call: TRBV9
clone_size: -
j_call: TRBJ2-1
d_call: -
cdr3_aa: CASSVEGGQANEQFF
cdr3_nt: TGTGCCAGCAGCGTAGAAGGGGGGCAAGCGAATGAGCAGTTCTTC

v_call: TRBV4-1
clone_size: medium-sized
j_call: TRBJ2-5
d_call: TRBD2
cdr3_aa: CASRAGDPYQETQYF
cdr3_nt: TGCGCCAGCAGGGCGGGGGACCCGTACCAAGAGACCCAGTACTTC

v_call: TRBV5-1
clone_size: -
j_call: TRBJ2-1
d_call: TRBD2
cdr3_aa: CASSLSPGTSRVEFF
cdr3_nt: TGCGCCAGCAGCTTGTCCCCCGGGACTAGCCGCGTGGAGTTCTTC

v_call: TRBV29-1
clone_size: few
j_call: TRBJ2-3
d_call: -
cdr3_aa: CSVEPDPGDTQYF
cdr3_nt: TGCAGCGTTGAACCCGATCCGGGAGATACGCAGTATTTT

v_call: TRBV27
clone_size: medium-sized
j_call: TRBJ1-4
d_call: -
cdr3_aa: CASSLTGPPFKLFF
cdr3_nt: TGTGCCAGCAGTCTCACTGGCCCCCCTTTCAAGCTGTTTTTT

v_call: TRBV7-2
clone_size: medium-sized
j_call: TRBJ1-6
d_call: -
cdr3_aa: CASSLQGSPLHF
cdr3_nt: TGTGCCAGCAGTCTCCAGGGTTCACCCCTCCACTTT

v_call: TRBV7-2
clone_size: -
j_call: TRBJ2-5
d_call: -
cdr3_aa: CASSPTWQETQYF
cdr3_nt: TGTGCCAGCAGCCCAACGTGGCAAGAGACCCAGTACTTC

v_call: TRBV10-3
clone_size: -
j_call: TRBJ2-6
d_call: -
cdr3_aa: CATAPQGSGANVLTF
cdr3_nt: TGTGCCACCGCACCCCAGGGCTCTGGGGCCAACGTCCTGACTTTC

v_call: TRBV7-9
clone_size: large
j_call: TRBJ2-7
d_call: -
cdr3_aa: CASSLGFGENYEQYF
cdr3_nt: TGTGCCAGCAGCTTAGGCTTTGGAGAGAACTACGAGCAGTACTTC

v_call: TRBV11-2
clone_size: -
j_call: TRBJ2-3
d_call: -
cdr3_aa: CASSLVAAADTQYF
cdr3_nt: TGTGCCAGCAGCTTAGTTGCCGCGGCAGATACGCAGTATTTT